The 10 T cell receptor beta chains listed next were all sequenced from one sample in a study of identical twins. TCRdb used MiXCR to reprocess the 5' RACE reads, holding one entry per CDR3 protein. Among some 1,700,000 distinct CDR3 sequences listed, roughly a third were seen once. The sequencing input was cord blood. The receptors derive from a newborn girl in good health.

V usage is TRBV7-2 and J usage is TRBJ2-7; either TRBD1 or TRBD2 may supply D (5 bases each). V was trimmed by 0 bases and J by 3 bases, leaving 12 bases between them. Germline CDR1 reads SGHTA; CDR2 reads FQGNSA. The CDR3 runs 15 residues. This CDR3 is CASSLARGFGYEQYF. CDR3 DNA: TGTGCCAGCAGCTTAGCGAGGGGCTTCGGCTACGAGCAGTACTTC.

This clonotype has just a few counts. CDR3 nucleotides: TGTGCCAGCAGCCAAAATCTACACAATGAGCAGTTCTTC. The encoded protein is CASSQNLHNEQFF. The genes are TRBV14 and TRBJ2-1; D is ambiguous. This CDR3 spans 13 amino acids. V was shortened by 2 bases and J by 5 bases, with 7 bases between the two germline ends. Germline CDR1 reads SGHDN; CDR2 reads FVKESK.

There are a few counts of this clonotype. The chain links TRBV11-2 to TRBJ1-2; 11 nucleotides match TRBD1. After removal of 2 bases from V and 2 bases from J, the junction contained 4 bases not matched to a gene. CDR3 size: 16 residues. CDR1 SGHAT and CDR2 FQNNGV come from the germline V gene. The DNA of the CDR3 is TGTGCCAGCAGCTTATTCGGGGACAGGGGGAACTATGGCTACACCTTC. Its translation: CASSLFGDRGNYGYTF.

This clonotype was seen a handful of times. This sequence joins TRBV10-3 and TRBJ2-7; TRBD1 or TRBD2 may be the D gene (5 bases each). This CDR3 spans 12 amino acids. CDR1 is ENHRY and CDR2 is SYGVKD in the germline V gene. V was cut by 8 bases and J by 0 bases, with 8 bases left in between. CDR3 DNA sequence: TGTGCCATCGGGGACGGCTCCTACGAGCAGTACTTC. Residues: CAIGDGSYEQYF.

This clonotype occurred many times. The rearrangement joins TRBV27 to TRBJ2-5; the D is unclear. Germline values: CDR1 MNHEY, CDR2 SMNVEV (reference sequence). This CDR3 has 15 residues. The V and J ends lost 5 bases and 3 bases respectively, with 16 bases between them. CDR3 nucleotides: TGTGCCAGCAGTGTAGGGCAGACTGTCAAAGAGACCCAGTACTTC. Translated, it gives CASSVGQTVKETQYF.

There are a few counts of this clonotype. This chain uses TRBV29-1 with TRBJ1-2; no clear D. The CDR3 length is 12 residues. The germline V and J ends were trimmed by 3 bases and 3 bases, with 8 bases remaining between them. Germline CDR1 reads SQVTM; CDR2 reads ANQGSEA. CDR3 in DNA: TGCAGCGTTGATGTAGGATACTATGGCTACACCTTC. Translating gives CSVDVGYYGYTF.

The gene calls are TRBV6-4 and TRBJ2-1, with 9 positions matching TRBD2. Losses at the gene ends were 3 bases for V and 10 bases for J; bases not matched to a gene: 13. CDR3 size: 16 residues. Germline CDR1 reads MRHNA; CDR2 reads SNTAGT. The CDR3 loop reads CASSEAPGTSFREQFF. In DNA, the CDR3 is TGTGCCAGCAGTGAAGCCCCGGGGACTAGCTTCCGGGAGCAGTTCTTC.

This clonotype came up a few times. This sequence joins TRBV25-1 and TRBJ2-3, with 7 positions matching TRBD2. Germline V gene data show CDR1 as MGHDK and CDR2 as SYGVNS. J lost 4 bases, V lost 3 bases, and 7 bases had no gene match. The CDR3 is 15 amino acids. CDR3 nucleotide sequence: TGTGCCAGCAGTGAGGGAGGGAAAGGGGCAGATACGCAGTATTTT. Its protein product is CASSEGGKGADTQYF. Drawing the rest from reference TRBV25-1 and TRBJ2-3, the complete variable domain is EADIYQTPRYLVIGTGKKITLECSQTMGHDKMYWYQQDPGMELHLIHYSYGVNSTEKGDLSSESTVSRIRTEHFPLTLESARPSHTSQYLCASSEGGKGADTQYFGPGTRLTVL.

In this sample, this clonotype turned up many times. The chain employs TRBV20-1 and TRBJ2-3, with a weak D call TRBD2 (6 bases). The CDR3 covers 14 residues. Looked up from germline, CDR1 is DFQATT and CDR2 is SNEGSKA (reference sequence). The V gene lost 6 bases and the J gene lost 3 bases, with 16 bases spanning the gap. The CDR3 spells CSAPGLAKTDTQYF. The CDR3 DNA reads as TGCAGTGCCCCCGGTCTAGCGAAAACAGATACGCAGTATTTT.

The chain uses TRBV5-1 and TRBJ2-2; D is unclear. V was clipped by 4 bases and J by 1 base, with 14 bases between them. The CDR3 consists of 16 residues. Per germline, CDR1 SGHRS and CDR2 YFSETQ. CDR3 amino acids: CASSLLHYGNTGELFF. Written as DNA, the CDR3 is TGCGCCAGCAGCCTACTCCATTATGGGAACACCGGGGAGCTGTTTTTT.